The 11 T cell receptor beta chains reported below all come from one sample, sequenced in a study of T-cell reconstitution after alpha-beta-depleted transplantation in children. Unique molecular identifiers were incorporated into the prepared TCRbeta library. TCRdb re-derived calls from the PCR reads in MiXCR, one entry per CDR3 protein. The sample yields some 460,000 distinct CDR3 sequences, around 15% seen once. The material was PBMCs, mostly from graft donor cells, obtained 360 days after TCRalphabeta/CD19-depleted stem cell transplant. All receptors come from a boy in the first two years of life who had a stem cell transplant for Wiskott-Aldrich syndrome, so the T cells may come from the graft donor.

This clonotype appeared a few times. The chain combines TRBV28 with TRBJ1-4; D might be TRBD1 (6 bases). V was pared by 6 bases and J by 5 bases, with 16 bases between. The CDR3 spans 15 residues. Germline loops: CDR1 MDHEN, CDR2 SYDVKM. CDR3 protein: CASRYLGQGNEKLFF. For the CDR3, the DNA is TGTGCCAGCAGATACCTAGGGCAGGGGAATGAAAAACTGTTTTTT. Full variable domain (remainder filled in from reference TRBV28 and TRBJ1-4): DVKVTQSSRYLVKRTGEKVFLECVQDMDHENMFWYRQDPGLGLRLIYFSYDVKMKEKGDIPEGYSVSREKKERFSLILESASTNQTSMYLCASRYLGQGNEKLFFGSGTQLSVL.

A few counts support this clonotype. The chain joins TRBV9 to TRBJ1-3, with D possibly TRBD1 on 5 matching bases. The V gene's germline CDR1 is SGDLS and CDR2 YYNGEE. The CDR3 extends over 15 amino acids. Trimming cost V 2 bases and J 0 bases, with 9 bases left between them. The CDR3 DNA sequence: TGTGCCAGCAGCGTCAGTGACAGCTCTGGAAACACCATATATTTT. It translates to CASSVSDSSGNTIYF.

The CDR3 DNA is TGCAGCGTTGCCCAGATGATTGGGCAAGAGACCCAGTACTTC. This translates into CSVAQMIGQETQYF. The rearrangement links TRBV29-1 to TRBJ2-5; D ambiguous. Deletions cut 4 bases from V and 2 bases from J, with 14 bases between. The CDR3 is 14 amino acids. Per germline, CDR1 SQVTM and CDR2 ANQGSEA.

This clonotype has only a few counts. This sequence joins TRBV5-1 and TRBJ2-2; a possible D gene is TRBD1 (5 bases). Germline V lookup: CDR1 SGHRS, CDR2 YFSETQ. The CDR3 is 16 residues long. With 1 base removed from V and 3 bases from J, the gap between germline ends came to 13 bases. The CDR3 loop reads CASSLRQPTDTGELFF. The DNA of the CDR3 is TGCGCCAGCAGCTTGCGCCAACCGACAGACACCGGGGAGCTGTTTTTT.

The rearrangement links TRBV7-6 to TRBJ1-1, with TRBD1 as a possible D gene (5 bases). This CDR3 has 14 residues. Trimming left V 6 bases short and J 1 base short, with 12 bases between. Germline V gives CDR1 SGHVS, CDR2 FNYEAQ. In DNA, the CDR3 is TGTGCCAGCAGACTAGACAGATCGAACACTGAAGCTTTCTTT. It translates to CASRLDRSNTEAFF.

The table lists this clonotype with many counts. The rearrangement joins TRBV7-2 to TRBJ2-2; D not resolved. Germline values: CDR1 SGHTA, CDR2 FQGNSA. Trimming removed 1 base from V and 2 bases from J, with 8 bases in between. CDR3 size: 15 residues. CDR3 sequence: CASSLGARNTGELFF. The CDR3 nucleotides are TGTGCCAGCAGCTTAGGAGCCAGAAACACCGGGGAGCTGTTTTTT.

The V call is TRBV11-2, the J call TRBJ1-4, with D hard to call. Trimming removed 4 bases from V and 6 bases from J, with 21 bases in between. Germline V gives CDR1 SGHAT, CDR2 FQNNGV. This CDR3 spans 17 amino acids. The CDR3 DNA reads TGTGCCAGCAGCTCCTCGAGGTCCCTCAGAATATATGAAAAACTGTTTTTT. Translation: CASSSSRSLRIYEKLFF.

In DNA form, the CDR3 reads TGTGCCAGTAGTATGAGCAGGGCCCAAGAGACCCAGTACTTC. Residues: CASSMSRAQETQYF. The V call is TRBV19, the J call TRBJ2-5, with D possibly TRBD1 on 5 matching bases. This CDR3 contains 14 residues. V lost 3 bases to trimming and J lost 1 base, with 9 bases between them. In germline, CDR1 is LNHDA, CDR2 SQIVND (reference sequence).

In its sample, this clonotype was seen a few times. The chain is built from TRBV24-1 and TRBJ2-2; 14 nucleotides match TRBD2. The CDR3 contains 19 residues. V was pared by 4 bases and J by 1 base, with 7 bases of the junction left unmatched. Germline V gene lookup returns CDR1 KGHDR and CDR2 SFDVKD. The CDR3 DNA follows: TGTGCCACCAGTGACCCGACTAGCGGGAGGGTCTGGAACACCGGGGAGCTGTTTTTT. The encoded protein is CATSDPTSGRVWNTGELFF.

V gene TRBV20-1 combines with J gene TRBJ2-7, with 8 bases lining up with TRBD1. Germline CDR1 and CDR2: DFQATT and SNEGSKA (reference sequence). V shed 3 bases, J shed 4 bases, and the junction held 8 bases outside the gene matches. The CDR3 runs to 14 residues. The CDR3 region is CSASKADRAYEQYF. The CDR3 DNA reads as TGCAGTGCTAGTAAGGCGGACAGGGCGTACGAGCAGTACTTC.

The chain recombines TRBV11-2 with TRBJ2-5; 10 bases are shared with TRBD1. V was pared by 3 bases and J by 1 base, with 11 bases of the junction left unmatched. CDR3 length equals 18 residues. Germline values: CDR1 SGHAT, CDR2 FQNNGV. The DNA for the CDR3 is TGTGCCAGCAGCTTCCGAAGGGACAGGGGTATTTTCCAAGAGACCCAGTACTTC. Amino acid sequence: CASSFRRDRGIFQETQYF. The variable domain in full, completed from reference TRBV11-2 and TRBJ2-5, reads EAGVAQSPRYKIIEKRQSVAFWCNPISGHATLYWYQQILGQGPKLLIQFQNNGVVDDSQLPKDRFSAERLKGVDSTLKIQPAKLEDSAVYLCASSFRRDRGIFQETQYFGPGTRLLVL.